Below are 15 T cell receptor beta chains sequenced from a single sample in a study of a mutant IDH1 vaccine in newly diagnosed glioma. The time point here: week 23, last vaccination. In every dose of vaccine, 300 ug of mutant IDH1 20-mer peptide was given alongside topical imiquimod. Clones were sequenced by immunoSEQ multiplex PCR, and TCRdb holds only the in-frame ones, with some missing. The sample lists about 56,000 clones, 85% to 90% occurring once. The antigens of these receptors remain unknown. This specimen was PBMCs, taken from a glioma patient whose treatment included an IDH1 peptide vaccine. The receptors shown here come from a man aged 35-49 years with glioma.

The chain carries TRBV5-6 and TRBJ2-1; 12 bases fit TRBD2. In germline, CDR1 is SGHDT, CDR2 YYEEEE. This CDR3 is 18 amino acids long. V shed 4 bases, J shed 4 bases, and the junction held 12 bases outside the gene matches. CDR3 in DNA: TGTGCCAGCAGCAGATGGGCTAGCGGGAGGGAGGGATACAATGAGCAGTTCTTC. It codes for CASSRWASGREGYNEQFF.

The gene calls are TRBV7-2 and TRBJ2-5; TRBD2 is a possible D gene (5 bases). The CDR3 covers 14 residues. Trimming shortened V by 4 bases and J by 7 bases, and 16 bases separated the two germline ends. From germline, CDR1 is SGHTA and CDR2 FQGNSA. The CDR3 protein is CASSSLRLRRTQYF. The CDR3 DNA is TGTGCCAGCAGCTCGCTACGACTACGTAGGACCCAGTACTTC. Based on the CDR3 plus reference TRBV7-2 and TRBJ2-5, the full variable domain is GAGVSQSPSNKVTEKGKDVELRCDPISGHTALYWYRQSLGQGLEFLIYFQGNSAPDKSGLPSDRFSAERTGGSVSTLTIQRTQQEDSAVYLCASSSLRLRRTQYFGPGTRLLVL.

This rearrangement joins TRBV19 to TRBJ2-1; 11 bases map to TRBD2. The CDR3 contains 16 residues. Germline V gene lookup returns CDR1 LNHDA and CDR2 SQIVND (reference sequence). J lost 0 bases, V lost 3 bases, and 1 base had no gene match. Here the CDR3 reads CASSIGLAGSYNEQFF. The CDR3 DNA is TGTGCCAGTAGTATTGGACTAGCGGGCTCCTACAATGAGCAGTTCTTC. Using reference TRBV19 and TRBJ2-1 for the parts outside the CDR3, the full variable domain is DGGITQSPKYLFRKEGQNVTLSCEQNLNHDAMYWYRQDPGQGLRLIYYSQIVNDFQKGDIAEGYSVSREKKESFPLTVTSAQKNPTAFYLCASSIGLAGSYNEQFFGPGTRLTVL.

In DNA, the CDR3 is TGTGCCAGCACCATCCAAACAGGGTCCCTAAGTGGCTACACCTTC. Translated: CASTIQTGSLSGYTF. V and J are TRBV2 and TRBJ1-2; D is possibly TRBD1 (6 bases). CDR1 is SNHLY, CDR2 FYNNEI, per germline. Trimming took off 7 bases at V and 7 bases at J, with 22 bases between the two ends. The CDR3 is 15 residues long.

This chain uses TRBV29-1 with TRBJ2-7; maybe TRBD2 (5 bases). The germline V gene encodes CDR1 SQVTM and CDR2 ANQGSEA. The CDR3 loop spans 14 amino acids. Trimming took 0 bases from V and 4 from J, leaving 13 bases between them. Written as DNA, the CDR3 is TGCAGCGTTGAAGACGGACTGCCTGCATACGAGCAGTACTTC. As protein: CSVEDGLPAYEQYF.

This clone was seen once. The V gene is TRBV28, the J gene TRBJ1-4, with D perhaps TRBD1 (6 bases). Germline V gene lookup returns CDR1 MDHEN and CDR2 SYDVKM. Trimming took off 3 bases at V and 6 bases at J, with 17 bases between the two ends. The CDR3 contains 16 residues. The CDR3 DNA is TGTGCCAGCAGTTTTCAACAGGGAGGGGGGGATGAAAAACTGTTTTTT. This encodes CASSFQQGGGDEKLFF.

The chain joins TRBV5-4 to TRBJ2-5; 9 nucleotides agree with TRBD1. The J segment lost 6 bases and the V segment lost 4 bases, leaving 10 bases of the junction unmatched. This CDR3 has 15 residues. Germline CDR1 SGHNT, CDR2 YYREEE (reference sequence). CDR3 amino acids: CASSVQGAQRKTQYF. The DNA of the CDR3 is TGTGCCAGCAGCGTACAGGGGGCCCAAAGGAAGACCCAGTACTTC.

This sequence joins TRBV7-2 and TRBJ1-5; D gene ambiguous. CDR3 size: 15 residues. The germline V and J ends were trimmed by 1 base and 0 bases, with 7 bases remaining between them. CDR1 and CDR2 (germline): SGHTA, FQGNSA. The CDR3: CASSLGQNSNQPQHF. Written as DNA, the CDR3 is TGTGCCAGCAGCTTAGGACAAAATAGCAATCAGCCCCAGCATTTT. Based on the CDR3 plus reference TRBV7-2 and TRBJ1-5, the full variable domain is GAGVSQSPSNKVTEKGKDVELRCDPISGHTALYWYRQSLGQGLEFLIYFQGNSAPDKSGLPSDRFSAERTGGSVSTLTIQRTQQEDSAVYLCASSLGQNSNQPQHFGDGTRLSIL.

The V call is TRBV10-1, the J call TRBJ2-1; 9 bases align to TRBD2. V lost 8 bases to trimming and J lost 7 bases; unmatched junction nucleotides: 12. Germline V gene sequence: CDR1 WNHNN, CDR2 SYGVQD (reference sequence). This CDR3 is built from 15 residues. CDR3 sequence: CASWVGGGARNEQFF. The CDR3 DNA is TGCGCCAGCTGGGTGGGCGGGGGGGCGCGTAATGAGCAGTTCTTC.

The chain recombines TRBV5-1 with TRBJ2-5; 8 bases align to TRBD1. With 8 bases clipped from V and 5 bases from J, the junction kept 14 bases outside the gene matches. Looked up from germline, CDR1 is SGHRS and CDR2 is YFSETQ. The CDR3 runs 15 residues. The CDR3 DNA is TGCGCCAGTTTCGGAGGACAGGGTTGGGGCGAGACCCAGTACTTC. It specifies CASFGGQGWGETQYF.

The chain carries TRBV5-3 and TRBJ1-3; D not resolved. TRBV5-3 is reported as an ORF; its role is uncertain. V was shortened by 3 bases and J by 11 bases, with 3 bases between the two germline ends. The CDR3 consists of 9 residues. The CDR3, as DNA: TGTGCCAGAAGCTACGCCATATATTTT. This gives the protein CARSYAIYF.

The chain couples TRBV4-2 to TRBJ1-2; D ambiguous. CDR1 and CDR2 from the germline V gene are LGHNA and YNFKEQ. The CDR3 is 14 residues long. Deletions cut 4 bases from V and 5 bases from J, with 14 bases between. The CDR3 coding sequence is TGTGCCAGCAGCCGACCGACGGAAAAATATGGCTACACCTTC. It translates to CASSRPTEKYGYTF.

The chain couples TRBV5-6 to TRBJ2-7; D gene ambiguous. Between the trimmed V and J ends, which lost 4 bases and 7 bases, there was a span of 24 bases. The CDR3 runs to 16 residues. Germline V gene data show CDR1 as SGHDT and CDR2 as YYEEEE. In nucleotides, the CDR3 is TGTGCCAGCAGCGCTACCTGGGTCACCTTTCGCTTTGAGCAGTACTTC. This sequence encodes CASSATWVTFRFEQYF.

The genes are TRBV25-1 and TRBJ2-7; 7 bases line up with TRBD2. The CDR3 extends over 15 amino acids. The V segment lost 0 bases and the J segment 0 bases; nucleotides outside the gene matches: 2. Germline V gene lookup returns CDR1 MGHDK and CDR2 SYGVNS. The CDR3 nucleotides are TGTGCCAGCAGTGAATATCCGGGGGGCTCCTACGAGCAGTACTTC. Its protein product is CASSEYPGGSYEQYF.

Points on this clone: One end of the junction fails to match germline, which may point to a read error. The sample carries other DNA sequences with the same CDR3. The chain is built from TRBV28 and TRBJ2-7; TRBD2 matches at 7 bases. Germline loops: CDR1 MDHEN, CDR2 SYDVKM. CDR3 length: 14 amino acids. CDR3 amino acids: CASSFRGSSYEQYF. The CDR3 DNA follows: TGTGCCAGCAGTTTTCGCGGGAGCTCCTACGAGCAATACTTC.